This TCR beta chain was recovered during a study of molecular identifiers for immune sequencing clone quantification. About the research overall: Replicate experiments took RNA from about 20,000 or 100,000 naive CD8 cells, divided it five ways and sequenced four.

TCRdb passed the PCR reads through MiXCR, listing each CDR3 protein once. The sample contains about 640,000 distinct CDR3 sequences, about 20% of which appear only once. This clonotype was detected ten times or more. Its matching antigen is unknown. Study results and caveats: Clonotypes surpassing 20 RNA copies contained over 98% of effector molecules, versus under 1% in naive cells.

From 20,000 to 1,000,000 sorted cells, naive CD8 libraries were generated with 10%, 30% or 50% RNA. The length of the CDR3 is 18 residues. Looked up from germline, CDR1 is LNHDA and CDR2 is SQIVND (reference sequence). Trimming shortened V by 6 bases and J by 1 base, and 23 bases separated the two germline ends. The TCR was taken from a human donor in good health. Some libraries in this study had Jurkat cell RNA spiked in. The rearrangement links TRBV19 to TRBJ2-3; D is unclear. The sequenced sample was naive CD8+ T cells from blood, with Jurkat cell RNA spiked in. Stated subset: FACS-sorted CD8+CD4-CCR7+CD45RA+ naive T cells. CDR3 coding DNA: TGTGCCAGTAGCCCCATTGGCCCCCGGCAAACTCGCACAGATACGCAGTATTTT. Translating gives CASSPIGPRQTRTDTQYF.